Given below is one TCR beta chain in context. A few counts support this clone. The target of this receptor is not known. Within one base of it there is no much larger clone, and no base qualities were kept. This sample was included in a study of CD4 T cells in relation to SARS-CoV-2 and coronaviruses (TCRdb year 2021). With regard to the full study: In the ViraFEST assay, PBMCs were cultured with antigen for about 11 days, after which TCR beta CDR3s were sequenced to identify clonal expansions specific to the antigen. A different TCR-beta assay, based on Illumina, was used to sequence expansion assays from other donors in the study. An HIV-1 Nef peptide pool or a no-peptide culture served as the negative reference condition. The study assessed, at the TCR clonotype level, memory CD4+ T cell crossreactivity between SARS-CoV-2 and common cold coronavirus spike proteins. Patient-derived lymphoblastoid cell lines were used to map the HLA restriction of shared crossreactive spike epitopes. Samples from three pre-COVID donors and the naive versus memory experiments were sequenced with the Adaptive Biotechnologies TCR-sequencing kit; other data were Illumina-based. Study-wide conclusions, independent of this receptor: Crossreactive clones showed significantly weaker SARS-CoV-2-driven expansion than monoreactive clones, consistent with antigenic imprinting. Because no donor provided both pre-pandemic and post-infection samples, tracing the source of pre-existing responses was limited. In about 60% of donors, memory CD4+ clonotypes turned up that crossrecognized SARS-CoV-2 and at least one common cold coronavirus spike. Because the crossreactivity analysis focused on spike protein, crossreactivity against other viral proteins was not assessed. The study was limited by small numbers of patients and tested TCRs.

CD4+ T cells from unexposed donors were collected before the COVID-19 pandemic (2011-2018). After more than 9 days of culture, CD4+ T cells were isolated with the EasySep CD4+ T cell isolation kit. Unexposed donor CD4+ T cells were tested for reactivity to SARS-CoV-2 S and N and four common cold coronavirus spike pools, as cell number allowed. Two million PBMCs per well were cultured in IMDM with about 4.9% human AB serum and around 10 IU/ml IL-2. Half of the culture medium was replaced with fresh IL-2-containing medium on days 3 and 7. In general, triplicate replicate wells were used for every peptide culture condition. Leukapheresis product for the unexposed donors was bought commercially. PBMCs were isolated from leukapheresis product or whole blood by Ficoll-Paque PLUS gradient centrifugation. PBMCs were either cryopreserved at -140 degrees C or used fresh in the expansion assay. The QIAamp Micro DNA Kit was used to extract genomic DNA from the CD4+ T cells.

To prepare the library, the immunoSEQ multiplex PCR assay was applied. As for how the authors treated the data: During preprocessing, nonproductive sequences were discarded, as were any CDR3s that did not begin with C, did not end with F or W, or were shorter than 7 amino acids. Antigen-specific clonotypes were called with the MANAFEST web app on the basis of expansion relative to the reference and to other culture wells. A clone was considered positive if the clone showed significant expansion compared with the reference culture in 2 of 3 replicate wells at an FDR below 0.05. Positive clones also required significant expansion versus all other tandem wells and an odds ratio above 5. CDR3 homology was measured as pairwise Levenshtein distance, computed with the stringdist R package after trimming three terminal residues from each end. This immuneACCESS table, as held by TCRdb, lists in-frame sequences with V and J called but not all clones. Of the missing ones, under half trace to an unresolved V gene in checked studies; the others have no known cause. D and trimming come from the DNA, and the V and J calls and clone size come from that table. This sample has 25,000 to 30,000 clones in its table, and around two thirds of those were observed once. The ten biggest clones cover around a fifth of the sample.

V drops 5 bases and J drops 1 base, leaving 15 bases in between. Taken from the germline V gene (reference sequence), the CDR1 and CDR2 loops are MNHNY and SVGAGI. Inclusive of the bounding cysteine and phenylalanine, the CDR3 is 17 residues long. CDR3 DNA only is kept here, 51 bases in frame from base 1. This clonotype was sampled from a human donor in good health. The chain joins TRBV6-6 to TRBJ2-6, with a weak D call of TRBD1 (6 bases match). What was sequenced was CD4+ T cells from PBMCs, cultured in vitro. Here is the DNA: TGTGCCAGCAGTCCCGGACAGTCCTGGTCTGGGGCCAACGTCCTGACTTTC. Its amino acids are CASSPGQSWSGANVLTF.